These 5 T cell receptor beta chains were all obtained from the same sample, sequenced in a study of cytomegalovirus exposure and HLA in healthy donors. PCR involved 60 Vbeta and 13 Jbeta primers. Some clones are missing from TCRdb's copy, which holds only in-frame ones; the method was immunoSEQ multiplex PCR. The table has approximately 100,000 clones, approximately 77% seen once. The sequenced sample consisted of PBMCs. All receptors derive from a woman aged 40 to 55 in good health and CMV-seronegative.

This chain connects TRBV19 to TRBJ1-4, with 7 bases matching TRBD1. Trimming took 9 bases from V and 5 from J; bases not matched to a gene: 3. The CDR3 consists of 12 residues. CDR1 is LNHDA, CDR2 SQIVND, per germline (reference sequence). The CDR3 sequence: CASRDRNEKLFF. The CDR3 DNA sequence: TGTGCCAGCCGGGACAGAAATGAAAAACTGTTTTTT. Variable domain in full (rest from reference TRBV19 and TRBJ1-4): DGGITQSPKYLFRKEGQNVTLSCEQNLNHDAMYWYRQDPGQGLRLIYYSQIVNDFQKGDIAEGYSVSREKKESFPLTVTSAQKNPTAFYLCASRDRNEKLFFGSGTQLSVL.

This sequence joins TRBV5-8 and TRBJ1-3; no definite D call. Trimming shortened V by 2 bases and J by 1 base, and 10 bases separated the two germline ends. This CDR3 region has 15 residues. Germline V gene data show CDR1 as SGHTS and CDR2 as YDEGEE. CDR3 DNA sequence: TGTGCCAGCAGCTTTTACAGAGTGTCTGGAAACACCATATATTTT. The encoded protein is CASSFYRVSGNTIYF.

The chain employs TRBV7-9 and TRBJ1-3, with no clear D. The germline gives CDR1 SEHNR, CDR2 FQNEAQ (reference sequence). The CDR3 consists of 15 residues. Trimming left V 4 bases short and J 0 bases short, with 10 bases between. CDR3 sequence reads: CASSSEGSSGNTIYF. The CDR3 bases are TGTGCCAGCAGCTCAGAGGGCAGCTCTGGAAACACCATATATTTT.

V and J are TRBV5-4 and TRBJ2-2; D is possibly TRBD1 (6 bases). V was pared by 4 bases and J by 6 bases, with 16 bases between. The CDR3 is 15 residues long. Looked up from germline, CDR1 is SGHNT and CDR2 is YYREEE (reference sequence). In nucleotides, the CDR3 is TGTGCCAGCAGCCTTAATCAGGGGCGGGCCGGGGAGCTGTTTTTT. This translates into CASSLNQGRAGELFF.

J is TRBJ2-7 and V is TRBV5-1; perhaps TRBD2 as D (6 bases). The ends were cut back, 5 bases at V and 3 bases at J, with 12 bases in the middle. Germline CDR1 reads SGHRS; CDR2 reads YFSETQ. This CDR3 region has 13 residues. The CDR3 sequence: CASRTGLGYEQYF. The CDR3 nucleotides are TGCGCCAGCAGAACGGGACTCGGCTACGAGCAGTACTTC.